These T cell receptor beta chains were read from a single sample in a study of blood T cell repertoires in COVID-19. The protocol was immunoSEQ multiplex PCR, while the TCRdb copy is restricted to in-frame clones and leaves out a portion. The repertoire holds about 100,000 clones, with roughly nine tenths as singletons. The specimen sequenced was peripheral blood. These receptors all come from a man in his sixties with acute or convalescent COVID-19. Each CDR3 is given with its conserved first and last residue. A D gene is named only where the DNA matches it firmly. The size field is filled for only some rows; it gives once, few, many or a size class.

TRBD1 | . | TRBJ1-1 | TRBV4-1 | CASSRSTGDTTEAFF | TGCGCCAGCAGCCGAAGTACAGGGGATACCACTGAAGCTTTCTTT
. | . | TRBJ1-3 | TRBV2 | CASSDRGRARATIYF | TGTGCCAGCAGTGATAGAGGGCGCGCGCGGGCCACCATATATTTT
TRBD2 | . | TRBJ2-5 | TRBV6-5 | CASSYYLAAQETQYF | TGTGCCAGCAGTTACTACCTAGCGGCCCAAGAGACCCAGTACTTC
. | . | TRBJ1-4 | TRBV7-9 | CASSPPGGEKLFF | TGTGCCAGCAGCCCTCCTGGGGGGGAAAAACTGTTTTTT
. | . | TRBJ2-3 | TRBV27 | CASRRGSTDTQYF | TGTGCCAGCAGAAGAGGGAGCACAGATACGCAGTATTTT
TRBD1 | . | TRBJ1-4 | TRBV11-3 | CASSSGTGPEKLFF | TGTGCCAGCAGCTCCGGGACAGGGCCTGAAAAACTGTTTTTT
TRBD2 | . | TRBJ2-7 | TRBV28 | CASNPNSLGTIYYEQYF | TGTGCCAGCAACCCCAATTCACTCGGGACTATATATTACGAGCAGTACTTC
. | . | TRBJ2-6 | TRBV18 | CASSRSGAGANVLTF | TGTGCCAGCTCACGCTCAGGGGCTGGGGCCAACGTCCTGACTTTC
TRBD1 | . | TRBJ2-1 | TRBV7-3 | CASSLAGQDAYNEQFF | TGTGCCAGCAGCTTAGCTGGACAGGATGCCTACAATGAGCAGTTCTTC
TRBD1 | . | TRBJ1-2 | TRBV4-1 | CASSQDDRDRDWYGYTF | TGCGCCAGCAGCCAAGACGACAGGGACCGGGACTGGTATGGCTACACCTTC
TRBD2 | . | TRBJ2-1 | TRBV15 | CATSREGLAGGRNEQFF | TGTGCCACCAGCAGAGAAGGGCTAGCGGGAGGTCGCAATGAGCAGTTCTTC
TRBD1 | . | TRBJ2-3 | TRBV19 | CASSIGTGEGTDTQYF | TGTGCCAGTAGTATAGGGACAGGGGAGGGCACAGATACGCAGTATTTT
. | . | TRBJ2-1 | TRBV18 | CASSPWDNGEQFF | TGTGCCAGCTCACCGTGGGACAACGGGGAGCAGTTCTTC
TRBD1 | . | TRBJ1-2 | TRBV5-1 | CASSLGTANYGYTF | TGCGCCAGCAGCTTAGGGACAGCTAACTATGGCTACACCTTC
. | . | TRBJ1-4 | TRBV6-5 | CASSYGSAGDEKLFF | TGTGCCAGCAGTTACGGATCGGCAGGGGATGAAAAACTGTTTTTT
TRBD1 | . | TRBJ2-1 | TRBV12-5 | CASGRGTGSSYNEQFF | TGTGCTAGTGGTAGGGGGACAGGGAGCTCCTACAATGAGCAGTTCTTC
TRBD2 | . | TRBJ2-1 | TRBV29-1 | CSVVREGTYNEQFF | TGCAGCGTTGTCCGGGAGGGGACCTACAATGAGCAGTTCTTC
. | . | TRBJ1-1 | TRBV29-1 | CSVGLGTNTEAFF | TGCAGCGTTGGGCTCGGGACAAACACTGAAGCTTTCTTT
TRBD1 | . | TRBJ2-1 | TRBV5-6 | CASSRPQTGTGNEQFF | TGTGCCAGCAGCCGTCCTCAAACCGGGACAGGGAATGAGCAGTTCTTC
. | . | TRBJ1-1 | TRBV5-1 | CASSLPGGGTEAFF | TGCGCCAGCAGCTTGCCGGGGGGAGGCACTGAAGCTTTCTTT
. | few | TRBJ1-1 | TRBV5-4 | CASSRQRENTEAFF | TGTGCCAGCAGCCGGCAGAGGGAGAACACTGAAGCTTTCTTT
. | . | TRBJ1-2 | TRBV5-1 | CASSELNYGYTF | TGCGCCAGCAGCGAACTAAACTATGGCTACACCTTC
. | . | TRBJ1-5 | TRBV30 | CAWSSDSSNQPQHF | TGTGCCTGGAGTTCGGACAGTAGCAATCAGCCCCAGCATTTT
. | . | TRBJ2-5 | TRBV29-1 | CSVERSGMTQYF | TGCAGCGTTGAAAGGTCGGGGATGACCCAGTACTTC
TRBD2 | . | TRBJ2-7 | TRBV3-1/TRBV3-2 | CASSQDGLAGPLHF | TGTGCCAGCAGCCAAGATGGACTAGCGGGCCCCCTCCACTTC
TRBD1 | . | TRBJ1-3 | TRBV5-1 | CASSARTGDGNTIYF | TGCGCCAGCAGCGCCCGGACAGGGGATGGAAACACCATATATTTT
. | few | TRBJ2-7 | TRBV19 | CASSIGILSGTLSYEQYF | TGTGCCAGTAGTATCGGAATTCTATCCGGGACATTGTCCTACGAGCAGTACTTC
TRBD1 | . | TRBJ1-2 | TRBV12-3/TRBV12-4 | CASSSGGRYGYTF | TGTGCCAGCAGTTCAGGGGGACGCTATGGCTACACCTTC
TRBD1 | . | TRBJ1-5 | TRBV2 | CASSRDAGGIQPQHF | TGTGCCAGCAGCCGGGACGCAGGGGGGATTCAGCCCCAGCATTTT
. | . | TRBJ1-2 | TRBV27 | CASSLQGRQAPLFNYGYTF | TGTGCCAGCAGTTTACAGGGCAGGCAGGCACCTCTTTTTAACTATGGCTACACCTTC
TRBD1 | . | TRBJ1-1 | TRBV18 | CASSPQTGGTEAFF | TGTGCCAGCTCACCACAGACAGGGGGCACTGAAGCTTTCTTT
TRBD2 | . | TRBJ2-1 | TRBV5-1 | CASSLADPGGEQFF | TGCGCCAGCAGCTTGGCCGACCCGGGGGGTGAGCAGTTCTTC
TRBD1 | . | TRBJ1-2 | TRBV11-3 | CASSLVDRGHYGYTF | TGTGCCAGCAGCTTAGTGGACAGGGGACACTATGGCTACACCTTC
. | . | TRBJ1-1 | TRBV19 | CASTKTGWDTEAFF | TGTGCCAGTACTAAGACAGGTTGGGACACTGAAGCTTTCTTT
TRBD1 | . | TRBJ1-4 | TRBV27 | CASSQDRGGEKLFF | TGTGCCAGCAGTCAGGACAGGGGGGGTGAAAAACTGTTTTTT
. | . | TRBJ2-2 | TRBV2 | CASSRTDTSNTGELFF | TGTGCCAGCAGTCGAACTGACACTTCGAACACCGGGGAGCTGTTTTTT
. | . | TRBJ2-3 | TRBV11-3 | CASSFTAGTDTQYF | TGTGCCAGCAGCTTCACGGCGGGCACAGATACGCAGTATTTT
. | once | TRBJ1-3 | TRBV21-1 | CASSSASKDSGENTIYF | TGTGCCAGCAGCTCGGCCAGCAAGGACAGTGGCGAAAACACCATATATTTT
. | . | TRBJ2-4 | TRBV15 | CATSPDSLNIQYF | TGTGCCACCAGCCCGGACAGCCTAAACATTCAGTACTTC
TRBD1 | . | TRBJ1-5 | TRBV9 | CASSPGQGNQPQHF | TGTGCCAGCAGCCCGGGACAGGGAAATCAGCCCCAGCATTTT
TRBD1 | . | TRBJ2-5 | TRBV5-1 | CASSLDPPGTGQETQYF | TGCGCCAGCAGCCTTGATCCACCCGGGACAGGTCAAGAGACCCAGTACTTC
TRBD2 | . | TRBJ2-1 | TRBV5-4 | CASSPGLAPSSYNEQFF | TGTGCCAGCAGCCCCGGACTAGCGCCTTCCTCCTACAATGAGCAGTTCTTC
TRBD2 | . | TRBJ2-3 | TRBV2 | CASSDLLAGVDTQYF | TGTGCCAGCAGTGATCTACTAGCGGGAGTAGATACGCAGTATTTT
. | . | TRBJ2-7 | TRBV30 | CAWSVRAAYEQYF | TGTGCCTGGAGTGTCAGGGCGGCCTACGAGCAGTACTTC
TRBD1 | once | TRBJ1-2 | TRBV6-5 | CASMIQGQGFIGYTF | TGTGCCAGCATGATCCAGGGACAGGGGTTTATTGGCTACACCTTC
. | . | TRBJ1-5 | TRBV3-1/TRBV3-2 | CASAAGLRQPQHF | TGTGCCAGCGCTGCGGGGTTGCGGCAGCCCCAGCATTTT
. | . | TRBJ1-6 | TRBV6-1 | CASSEGGLGNSPLHF | TGTGCCAGCAGTGAAGGAGGACTGGGAAATTCACCCCTCCACTTT
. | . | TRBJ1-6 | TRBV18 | CASSGGGNSPLHF | TGTGCCAGCTCAGGGGGAGGTAATTCACCCCTCCACTTT
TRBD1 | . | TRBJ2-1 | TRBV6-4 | CASSGTGSSHSELGEQFF | TGTGCCAGCAGTGGGACAGGGTCCTCGCATTCGGAGTTGGGTGAGCAGTTCTTC
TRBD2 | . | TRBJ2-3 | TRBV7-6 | CASSLFAQTSGSTDTQYF | TGTGCCAGCAGCTTATTTGCTCAGACTAGCGGGAGCACAGATACGCAGTATTTT
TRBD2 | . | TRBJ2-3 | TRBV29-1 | CSVSPEAGGTDTQYF | TGCAGCGTTAGCCCGGAAGCGGGAGGAACAGATACGCAGTATTTT
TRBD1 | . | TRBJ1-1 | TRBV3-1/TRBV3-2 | CASSQSRAGGEAFF | TGTGCCAGCAGCCAAAGTAGGGCAGGGGGAGAAGCTTTCTTT
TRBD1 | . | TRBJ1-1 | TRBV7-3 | CASSARTGPLNTEAFF | TGTGCCAGCAGCGCTAGGACAGGGCCGCTGAACACTGAAGCTTTCTTT
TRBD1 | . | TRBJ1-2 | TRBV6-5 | CASRDRVGYGYTF | TGTGCCAGCAGGGACAGGGTCGGGTACGGCTACACCTTC
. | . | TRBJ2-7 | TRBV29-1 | CSVGPDGGYEQYF | TGCAGCGTTGGGCCGGACGGGGGCTACGAGCAGTACTTC
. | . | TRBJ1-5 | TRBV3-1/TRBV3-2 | CASSPTRGINQPQHF | TGTGCCAGCAGCCCCACCAGGGGAATCAATCAGCCCCAGCATTTT
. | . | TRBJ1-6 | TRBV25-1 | CASREGGSPLHF | TGTGCCAGCAGGGAAGGAGGTTCACCCCTCCACTTT
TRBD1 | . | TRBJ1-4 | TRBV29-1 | CSVGTGGQGKLFF | TGCAGCGTCGGGACAGGGGGCCAGGGAAAACTGTTTTTT
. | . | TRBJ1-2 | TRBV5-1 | CASSSGDGGWMGYTF | TGCGCCAGCAGCTCCGGCGACGGAGGGTGGATGGGCTACACCTTC